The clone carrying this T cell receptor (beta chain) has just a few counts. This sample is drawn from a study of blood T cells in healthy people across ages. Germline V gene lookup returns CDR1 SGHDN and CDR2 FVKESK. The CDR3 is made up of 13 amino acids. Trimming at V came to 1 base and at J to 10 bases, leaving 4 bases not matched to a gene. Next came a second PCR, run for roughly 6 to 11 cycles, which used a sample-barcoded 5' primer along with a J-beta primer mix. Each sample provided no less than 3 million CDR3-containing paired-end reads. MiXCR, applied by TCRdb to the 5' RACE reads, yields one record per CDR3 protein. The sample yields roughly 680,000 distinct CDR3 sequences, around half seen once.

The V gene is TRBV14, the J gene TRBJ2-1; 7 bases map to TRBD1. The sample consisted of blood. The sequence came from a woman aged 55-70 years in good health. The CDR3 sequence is CASSQGPTGEQFF. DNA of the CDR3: TGTGCCAGCAGCCAAGGGCCGACAGGGGAGCAGTTCTTC.